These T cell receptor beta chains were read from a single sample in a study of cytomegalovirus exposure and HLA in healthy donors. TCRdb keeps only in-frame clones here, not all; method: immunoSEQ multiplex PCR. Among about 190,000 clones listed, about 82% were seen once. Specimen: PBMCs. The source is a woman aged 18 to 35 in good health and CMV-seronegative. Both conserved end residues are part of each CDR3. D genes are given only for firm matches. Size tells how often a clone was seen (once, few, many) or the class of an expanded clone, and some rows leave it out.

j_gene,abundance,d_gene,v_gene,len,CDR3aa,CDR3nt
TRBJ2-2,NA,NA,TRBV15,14,CATGQGPNTGELFF,TGTGCCACCGGGCAGGGGCCGAACACCGGGGAGCTGTTTTTT
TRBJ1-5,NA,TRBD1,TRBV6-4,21,CASSDALLSQGAGEGNQPQHF,TGTGCCAGCAGTGACGCCCTCCTCAGCCAGGGGGCTGGGGAAGGCAATCAGCCCCAGCATTTT
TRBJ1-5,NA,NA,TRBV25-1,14,CASSGTGINQPQHF,TGTGCCAGCAGTGGAACAGGGATCAATCAGCCCCAGCATTTT
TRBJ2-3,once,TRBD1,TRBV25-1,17,CASSDSPGQGLGDTQYF,TGTGCCAGCAGTGACTCTCCCGGACAGGGTCTGGGAGATACGCAGTATTTT
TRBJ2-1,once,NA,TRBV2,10,CASKLVEQFF,TGTGCCAGCAAGTTAGTTGAGCAGTTCTTC
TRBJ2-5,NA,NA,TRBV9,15,CASSVPRGGPETQYF,TGTGCCAGCAGCGTACCCCGTGGGGGCCCGGAGACCCAGTACTTC
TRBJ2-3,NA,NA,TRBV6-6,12,CASSSYTDTQYF,TGTGCCAGCAGTTCCTACACAGATACGCAGTATTTT
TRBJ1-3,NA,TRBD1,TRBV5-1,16,CASSSTGGGSGNTIYF,TGCGCCAGCAGCTCCACAGGGGGCGGCTCTGGAAACACCATATATTTT
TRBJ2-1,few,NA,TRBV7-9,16,CASSLARGVSYNEQFF,TGTGCCAGCAGCTTAGCGCGCGGGGTGTCCTACAATGAGCAGTTCTTC
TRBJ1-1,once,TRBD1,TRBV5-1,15,CASSVGGPGDTEAFF,TGCGCCAGCAGCGTAGGGGGCCCGGGGGACACTGAAGCTTTCTTT
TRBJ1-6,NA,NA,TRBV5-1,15,CASSLGQINNSPLHF,TGCGCCAGCAGCTTGGGACAGATTAATAATTCACCCCTCCACTTT
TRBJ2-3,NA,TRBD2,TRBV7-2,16,CASSRNPSGGTDTQYF,TGTGCCAGCAGCAGAAACCCCAGCGGGGGTACAGATACGCAGTATTTT
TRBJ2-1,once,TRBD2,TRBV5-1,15,CASSFTAGINNEQFF,TGCGCCAGCAGCTTTACAGCGGGGATCAACAATGAGCAGTTCTTC
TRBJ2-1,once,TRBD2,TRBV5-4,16,CASSGTSGTSYNEQFF,TGTGCCAGCAGCGGAACTAGCGGGACCTCCTACAATGAGCAGTTCTTC
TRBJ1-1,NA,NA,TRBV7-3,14,CASSPTSVNTEAFF,TGTGCCAGCAGTCCCACGAGTGTGAACACTGAAGCTTTCTTT
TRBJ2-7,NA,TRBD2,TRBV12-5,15,CASGFYAGVAYEQYF,TGTGCTAGTGGTTTCTATGCGGGAGTAGCCTACGAGCAGTACTTC
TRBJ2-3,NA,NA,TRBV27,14,CASSPQGWADTQYF,TGTGCCAGCAGTCCCCAGGGTTGGGCAGATACGCAGTATTTT
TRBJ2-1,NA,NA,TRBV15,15,CATSRDRSGYNEQFF,TGTGCCACCAGCAGAGATCGTAGCGGATACAATGAGCAGTTCTTC
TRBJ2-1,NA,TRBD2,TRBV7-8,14,CASRGRGSYNEQFF,TGTGCCAGCCGCGGGAGAGGGTCCTACAATGAGCAGTTCTTC
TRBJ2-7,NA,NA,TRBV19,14,CASSRTTSFYEQYF,TGTGCCAGTAGTAGAACTACTAGCTTCTACGAGCAGTACTTC
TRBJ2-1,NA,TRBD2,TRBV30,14,CAWSAGGGLNEQFF,TGTGCCTGGAGCGCTGGGGGGGGACTGAATGAGCAGTTCTTC
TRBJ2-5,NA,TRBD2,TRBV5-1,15,CASSLGTSGMETQYF,TGCGCCAGCAGCTTGGGGACTAGCGGGATGGAGACCCAGTACTTC
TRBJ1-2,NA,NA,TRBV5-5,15,CASSLVPQGPEGYTF,TGTGCCAGCAGCTTGGTACCCCAGGGGCCGGAGGGCTACACCTTC
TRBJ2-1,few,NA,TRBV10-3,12,CAIKGLYNEQFF,TGTGCCATCAAAGGACTATACAATGAGCAGTTCTTC
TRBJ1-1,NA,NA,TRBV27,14,CASTLGAVNTEAFF,TGTGCCAGCACTCTAGGGGCAGTTAACACTGAAGCTTTCTTT
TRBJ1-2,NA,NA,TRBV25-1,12,CASRQGRRGYTF,TGTGCCAGCAGGCAGGGGAGAAGAGGCTACACCTTC
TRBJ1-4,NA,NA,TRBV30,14,CAWSVRGTGEKLFF,TGTGCCTGGAGTGTACGGGGGACTGGCGAAAAACTGTTTTTT
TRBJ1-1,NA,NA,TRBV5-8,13,CASKGRGNTEAFF,TGTGCCAGCAAAGGACGGGGTAACACTGAAGCTTTCTTT
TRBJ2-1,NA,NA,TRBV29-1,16,CSVHPSDGVNYNEQFF,TGCAGCGTCCATCCCTCGGACGGGGTAAATTACAATGAGCAGTTCTTC
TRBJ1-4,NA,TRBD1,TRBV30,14,CAWRDTGAGEKLFF,TGTGCCTGGAGGGATACAGGGGCGGGGGAAAAACTGTTTTTT
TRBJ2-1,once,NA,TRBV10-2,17,CASSYYLGVSSYNEQFF,TGCGCCAGCAGTTATTACCTAGGGGTAAGCTCCTACAATGAGCAGTTCTTC
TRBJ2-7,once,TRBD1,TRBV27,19,CASSFLVQGSILGTYEQYF,TGTGCCAGCAGTTTTTTGGTACAGGGGTCAATCCTCGGTACCTACGAGCAGTACTTC
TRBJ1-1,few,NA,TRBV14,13,CASSQGRQVGAFF,TGTGCCAGCAGCCAAGGTAGACAGGTTGGCGCTTTCTTT
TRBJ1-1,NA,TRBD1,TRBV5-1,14,CASSSTGGVTEAFF,TGCGCCAGCAGCTCAACAGGGGGCGTCACTGAAGCTTTCTTT
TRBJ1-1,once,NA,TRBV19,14,CASRGLGQNTEAFF,TGTGCCAGTAGGGGACTCGGACAGAACACTGAAGCTTTCTTT
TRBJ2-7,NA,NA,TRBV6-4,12,CASRRDFGEQYF,TGTGCCAGCAGGCGGGACTTTGGCGAGCAGTACTTC
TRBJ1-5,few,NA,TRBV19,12,CASREHNQPQHF,TGTGCCAGCCGGGAGCACAATCAGCCCCAGCATTTT
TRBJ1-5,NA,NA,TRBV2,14,CASSVSSNNQPQHF,TGTGCCAGCAGTGTAAGTAGCAATAATCAGCCCCAGCATTTT
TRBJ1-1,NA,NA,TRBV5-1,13,CASSSDGSTEAFF,TGCGCCAGCAGCTCCGACGGGAGCACTGAAGCTTTCTTT
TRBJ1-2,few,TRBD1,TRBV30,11,CAWIGTVGYTF,TGTGCCTGGATCGGGACAGTTGGCTACACCTTC
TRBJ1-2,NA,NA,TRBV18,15,CASSLSASFNYGYTF,TGTGCCAGCTCACTGTCGGCTAGTTTTAACTATGGCTACACCTTC
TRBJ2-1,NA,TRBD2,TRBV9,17,CASSVLPMTSGTNEQFF,TGTGCCAGCAGCGTATTACCAATGACTAGCGGGACCAATGAGCAGTTCTTC
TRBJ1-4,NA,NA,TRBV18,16,CASSTSRTGLREKLFF,TGTGCCAGCTCAACCTCCAGAACAGGGTTGAGGGAAAAACTGTTTTTT
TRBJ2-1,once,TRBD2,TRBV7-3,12,CASSPSGGKEFF,TGTGCCAGCAGTCCTAGCGGGGGAAAGGAGTTCTTC
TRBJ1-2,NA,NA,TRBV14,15,CASSQVGGPNYGYTF,TGTGCCAGCAGCCAAGTTGGAGGACCTAACTATGGCTACACCTTC
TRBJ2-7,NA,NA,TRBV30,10,CAWGGYEQYF,TGTGCCTGGGGGGGGTACGAGCAGTACTTC
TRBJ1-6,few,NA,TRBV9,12,CASSVEFSPLHF,TGTGCCAGCAGCGTTGAGTTTTCACCCCTCCACTTT
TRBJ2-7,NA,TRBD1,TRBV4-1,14,CASSQEGQSYEQYF,TGCGCCAGCAGCCAAGAGGGACAGTCCTACGAGCAGTACTTC
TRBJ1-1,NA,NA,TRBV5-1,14,CASSVQGLNTEAFF,TGCGCCAGCAGCGTACAGGGTCTGAACACTGAAGCTTTCTTT
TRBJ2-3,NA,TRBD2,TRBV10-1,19,CASSEQGLAGPTSTDTQYF,TGCGCCAGCAGTGAGCAGGGACTAGCGGGGCCCACTAGCACAGATACGCAGTATTTT
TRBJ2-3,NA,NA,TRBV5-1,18,CASSDTLRGRGGTDTQYF,TGCGCCAGCAGCGATACCTTACGAGGGCGTGGGGGCACAGATACGCAGTATTTT
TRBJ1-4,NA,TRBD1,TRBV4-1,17,CASSQGPTGVTNEKLFF,TGCGCCAGCAGCCAAGGCCCGACAGGGGTAACTAATGAAAAACTGTTTTTT
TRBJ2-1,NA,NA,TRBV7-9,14,CASSPTGMHNEQFF,TGTGCCAGCAGCCCTACGGGAATGCACAATGAGCAGTTCTTC
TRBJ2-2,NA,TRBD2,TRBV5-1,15,CASSLRTSGSGELFF,TGCGCCAGCAGCTTGAGAACTAGCGGGAGCGGGGAGCTGTTTTTT
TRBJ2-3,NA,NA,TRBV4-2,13,CASSQGFRDTQYF,TGTGCCAGCAGCCAAGGGTTCAGAGATACGCAGTATTTT
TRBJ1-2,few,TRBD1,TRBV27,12,CASSQTGHGYTF,TGTGCCAGCAGTCAGACAGGGCATGGCTACACCTTC
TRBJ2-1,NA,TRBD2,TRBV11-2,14,CASSFTSEYNEQFF,TGTGCCAGCAGCTTCACTAGCGAGTACAATGAGCAGTTCTTC
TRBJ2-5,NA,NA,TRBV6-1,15,CASSISAGRQETQYF,TGTGCCAGCAGTATTTCGGCAGGGCGACAAGAGACCCAGTACTTC
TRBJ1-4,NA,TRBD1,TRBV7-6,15,CASSPRQGRSEKLFF,TGTGCCAGCAGCCCGCGACAGGGGAGATCAGAAAAACTGTTTTTT
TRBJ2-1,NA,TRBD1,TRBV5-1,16,CASSLGTGLAYNEQFF,TGCGCCAGCAGCTTGGGGACAGGTCTTGCTTACAATGAGCAGTTCTTC